The source of this T cell receptor beta chain is a study of blood T cells in healthy people across ages. Study-wide results and caveats: When set beside aged donors, long-lived donors presented more naive CD4+ cells and higher diversity.

Together with a sample-barcoded 5' primer, a J-beta primer mix was included in a second PCR lasting roughly 6 to 12 cycles. Samples each returned at least 2.5 million CDR3-containing paired-end reads. One entry per CDR3 protein, called by TCRdb with MiXCR from the 5' RACE reads. The data show approximately 900,000 distinct CDR3 sequences, with around 48% seen just once and roughly 13% held by the top ten. Turning to this clonotype: What it binds is not known.

Caucasian individuals from Russia who were healthy and aged about 6 to 90 acted as donors. The CDR3 runs 14 residues. Per the germline V gene, CDR1 is MDHEN and CDR2 is SYDVKM. V shed 8 bases and J shed 7 bases, with 18 bases lying between them. The TCR comes from a young man in good health. Sequencing was carried out using blood. The gene calls are TRBV28 and TRBJ2-1, with a tentative D call TRBD2 (6 bases). CDR3 nucleotide sequence: TGTGCCAGCGGTATACGGGGGTTGGGGAATGAGCAGTTCTTC. It codes for CASGIRGLGNEQFF.